This T cell receptor beta chain was found in a study of regulatory T cells in long-lasting Graves disease (dated by TCRdb to the early 2020s). The study in broad terms: Newly diagnosed Graves' disease patients had taken antithyroid drugs for less than 3 months. Persistent Graves' disease patients were compared with newly diagnosed Graves' disease patients by peripheral blood TCR sequencing and RNA sequencing. The study was registered as a clinical trial and conducted in China. A total of about 35 samples underwent TCR sequencing, from around 13 patients with persistent Graves' disease and 20 or so patients with newly diagnosed Graves' disease. Overall results and qualifications from the work: The authors acknowledged the small sample size as a limitation that may reduce accuracy. Patients with persistent disease shared more public clonotypes (approximately 2,500) than newly diagnosed patients did (966). Sequencing and analysis were limited to the TCR beta chain. The study examined only peripheral blood because the primary lesion, thyroid tissue, could not be accessed. Compared with newly diagnosed patients, patients with persistent Graves' disease had lower TCR Shannon entropy and fewer highly expanded clones, which suggests clonal expansion.

The library was built by means of multiplex PCR. These reads were obtained on an Illumina HiSeq 4000. TCR beta libraries were built with iRepertoire HTBI primers and Arm-PCR amplification of CDR3 regions. Before sequencing, the PCR products went through gel purification. In the paper's pipeline: Across samples, around 62 TRBV and over 11 TRBJ segments were identified and used for gene usage analysis of CDR3 amino acid clonotypes. Filtered high-quality paired reads were merged into contigs using COPE and FqMerger. Contigs were aligned with BLAST to IMGT TRBV, TRBD and TRBJ reference genes, and CDR3 was defined per IMGT. Clonotypes above 0.1% frequency were classified as highly expanded clones. Shannon entropy was used to measure repertoire diversity, and the Gini coefficient was used to measure V-J evenness. A clonotype was considered public if more than one individual shared it. The public reads were reprocessed in TCRdb via fastp at Q25 and MiXCR, keeping in-frame beta chains. Identical CDR3 protein sequences are pooled into one entry, listed with their most common genes and DNA. The authors' filters were not applied to this entry. The sample includes fewer than 350,000 distinct CDR3 sequences, with 15% to 20% observed a single time. The top ten clones comprise about 36% of the sample.

Per the publication, the time point label means: newly diagnosed GD, antithyroid drugs for less than 3 months. For both TCR sequencing and RNA sequencing, RNA was extracted from PBMCs in TRIzol. Graves' disease was diagnosed according to American Thyroid Association guidelines. Recruitment of patients was carried out at an endocrinology department in Xi'an, China. Each patient gave approximately 10 milliliters of peripheral blood, collected in an EDTA anticoagulant tube. Ficoll Paque Plus density gradient separation was used to isolate PBMCs, and no further T cell sorting was done. RNA quality was checked with an Agilent 2100 Bioanalyzer and agarose gel, and concentration with a NanoDrop 2000. The table lists this clonotype with many counts. Its antigen is currently not known. It has no much larger one-base neighbor in the sample; base qualities were not kept. Sequenced material: peripheral blood mononuclear cells (PBMCs), taken at new diagnosis, from a patient treated with antithyroid drugs. The receptor was derived from a female donor with Graves disease.

This receptor has the CDR3 CASNFAGRSPSYNEQFF. The nucleotides are TGTGCCAGCAATTTCGCGGGCCGTTCTCCCTCCTACAATGAGCAGTTCTTC. The chain uses TRBV28 and TRBJ2-1; matching of 5 bases hints at TRBD2 as the D gene. The CDR3 runs 17 amino acids, cysteine and phenylalanine included. The DNA shown is the 51-base CDR3, in frame from base 1. For CDR1 and CDR2, the germline V gene lists MDHEN and SYDVKM. The V end loses 7 bases and the J end loses 0 bases, and a stretch of 19 bases separates them.